This record looks at one T cell receptor (beta chain) sequence and its context. This entry comes from a study of blood T cells in healthy people across ages. Through a sample-barcoded 5' primer and a J-beta primer mix, a second PCR was run for roughly 7 to 11 cycles. TCRdb itself ran the 5' RACE reads through MiXCR, one entry per CDR3 protein. The table has about 1.6 million distinct CDR3 sequences, about 31% seen once. Germline V gene sequence: CDR1 MNHEY, CDR2 SVGAGI. Trimming at V came to 8 bases and at J to 0 bases, leaving 7 bases not matched to a gene. This CDR3 spans 15 amino acids. The chain has TRBV6-5 and TRBJ2-1, with 7 bases identical to TRBD1. This TCR derives from a woman aged 25 to 39 in good health. Sample: blood. For the CDR3, the DNA is TGTGCCAGCGCCCAGGGGGTGAGCTCCTACAATGAGCAGTTCTTC. It is translated as CASAQGVSSYNEQFF.